This T cell receptor (beta chain) appears in the sequencing data of a study of cytomegalovirus exposure and HLA in healthy donors. Broader study findings: The later analysis indicated that the majority of CMV-associated TCR beta chains appeared HLA-restricted. The presence/absence work took it that sequencing depth was about the same across donors. Prediction of most subjects' HLA-A and HLA-B alleles by TCR beta sequences was reportedly accurate.

The germline V gene encodes CDR1 LGHNA and CDR2 YNFKEQ. The CDR3 contains 15 residues. 60 Vbeta and 13 Jbeta primers were used in PCR. Original analysis: Some 11 million of the roughly 80 million unique TCR beta chains counted in a later analysis were shared. The repertoire was sequenced with immunoSEQ multiplex PCR; TCRdb's copy has only in-frame clones and lacks some. V and J calls and clone size are copied from that table; D and trimming were computed from the DNA. The profile covers roughly 100,000 clones, with around four fifths appearing a single time and roughly 9.2% taken by the ten largest. Points on this clone: Its antigen is not identified.

The clonotype originates from a woman in her thirties or forties in good health and CMV-seropositive. Sequencing was carried out using PBMCs. The chain recombines TRBV4-2 with TRBJ2-5; D not resolved. Near its end, the DNA agrees better with TRBJ2-7, so the J call may be wrong. In nucleotides, the CDR3 is TGTGCCAGCAGCCAAGGCAACCACGGAGCCTACGAGCAGTACTTC. Translation: CASSQGNHGAYEQYF.